Listed below are T cell receptor beta chains from one sample, sequenced in a study of regulatory T cells in long-lasting Graves disease. TCRdb processed the multiplex PCR reads anew with MiXCR; each CDR3 protein has one entry. The sample yields 450,000 to 700,000 distinct CDR3 sequences, about 13% seen once. The same sample was also studied in work on T cells in Graves' hyperthyroidism and ophthalmopathy.

Sequences were derived from peripheral blood mononuclear cells (PBMCs), sampled at new diagnosis, from a patient treated with antithyroid drugs. The receptors were sampled from a man aged 25 to 45 with Graves disease. Each CDR3 is given with its conserved first and last residue. The D gene is left open where the match is weak. For some rows the clone size is stated as once, few or many, or as a class when expanded; others skip it.

CDR3 protein	CDR3 DNA	J gene	V gene	D gene	clone size
CASFDEKLFF	TGTGCCAGCTTCGATGAAAAACTGTTTTTT	TRBJ1-4	TRBV25-1	.	.
CASTTQGRNTEAFF	TGTGCCAGCACCACACAGGGAAGGAACACTGAAGCTTTCTTT	TRBJ1-1	TRBV5-4	.	many
CACGGFYGYTF	TGTGCCTGCGGGGGATTCTATGGCTACACCTTC	TRBJ1-2	TRBV6-2/TRBV6-3	.	.
CASSNLKIDSWGAFF	TGTGCCAGCAGCAATTTGAAGATTGATTCGTGGGGAGCTTTCTTT	TRBJ1-1	TRBV3-1	.	many
CASSPPQGWGQETQYF	TGTGCCAGCAGCCCCCCACAGGGTTGGGGGCAAGAGACCCAGTACTTC	TRBJ2-5	TRBV3-1	.	few
CSVAKYYEQYF	TGCAGTGTTGCGAAATACTACGAGCAGTACTTC	TRBJ2-7	TRBV20-1	.	many
CASSLAQPTGSYEQYF	TGCGCCAGCAGCTTGGCCCAACCGACAGGATCCTACGAGCAGTACTTC	TRBJ2-7	TRBV5-1	.	many
CSASAGTSGNLAYEQYF	TGCAGTGCTTCAGCCGGGACTAGCGGGAACTTGGCCTACGAGCAGTACTTC	TRBJ2-7	TRBV20-1	TRBD2	.
CSVAGGHGSYEQYF	TGCAGCGTCGCAGGGGGCCACGGGTCCTACGAGCAGTACTTC	TRBJ2-7	TRBV29-1	TRBD1	many
CASSLAWTADEQFF	TGTGCCAGCAGCTTAGCATGGACTGCAGATGAGCAGTTCTTC	TRBJ2-1	TRBV11-2	.	many
CASSVGLAGVGNNEQFF	TGTGCCAGCAGCGTAGGTCTAGCGGGAGTTGGTAACAATGAGCAGTTCTTC	TRBJ2-1	TRBV9	TRBD2	.
CASSLASGRRHEQYF	TGTGCCAGCAGCTTAGCTAGCGGGAGGAGACACGAGCAGTACTTC	TRBJ2-7	TRBV7-9	TRBD2	many
CASSLDLPVFSGNTIYF	TGTGCCAGCAGCTTAGATCTCCCCGTGTTCTCTGGAAACACCATATATTTT	TRBJ1-3	TRBV11-2	.	.
CASKGWAGDRNEQYF	TGTGCCAGCAAGGGCTGGGCGGGAGATCGCAACGAGCAGTACTTC	TRBJ2-7	TRBV27	TRBD2	many
CASSPGTRIGDTQYF	TGCGCCAGCAGCCCCGGGACTCGTATTGGAGATACGCAGTATTTT	TRBJ2-3	TRBV5-1	.	many
CASSLVDAGTGGLSSYNEQFF	TGTGCCAGCAGTTTGGTAGACGCCGGGACAGGAGGACTAAGCTCCTACAATGAGCAGTTCTTC	TRBJ2-1	TRBV12-3/TRBV12-4	TRBD1	.
CSGRGLAGGSYNEQFF	TGCAGCGGGAGGGGACTAGCGGGGGGATCCTACAATGAGCAGTTCTTC	TRBJ2-1	TRBV29-1	TRBD2	many
CASSSTGQVALGQYF	TGTGCCAGCAGTTCTACGGGACAGGTGGCACTGGGGCAGTACTTC	TRBJ2-7	TRBV28	TRBD1	.
CASGLVESYEQYF	TGTGCTAGTGGTTTGGTGGAGTCCTACGAGCAGTACTTC	TRBJ2-7	TRBV12-5	.	many
CASSQEGSNGGDTQYF	TGCGCCAGCAGCCAAGAAGGAAGTAACGGAGGGGATACGCAGTATTTT	TRBJ2-3	TRBV4-1	.	.
CASSSLTYEQYF	TGTGCCAGCAGCTCACTTACCTACGAGCAGTACTTC	TRBJ2-7	TRBV11-2	.	many
CASSLTPGVGGSLSEQYF	TGTGCCAGCAGCTTAACCCCCGGGGTTGGTGGATCATTGAGCGAGCAGTACTTC	TRBJ2-7	TRBV7-9	.	many